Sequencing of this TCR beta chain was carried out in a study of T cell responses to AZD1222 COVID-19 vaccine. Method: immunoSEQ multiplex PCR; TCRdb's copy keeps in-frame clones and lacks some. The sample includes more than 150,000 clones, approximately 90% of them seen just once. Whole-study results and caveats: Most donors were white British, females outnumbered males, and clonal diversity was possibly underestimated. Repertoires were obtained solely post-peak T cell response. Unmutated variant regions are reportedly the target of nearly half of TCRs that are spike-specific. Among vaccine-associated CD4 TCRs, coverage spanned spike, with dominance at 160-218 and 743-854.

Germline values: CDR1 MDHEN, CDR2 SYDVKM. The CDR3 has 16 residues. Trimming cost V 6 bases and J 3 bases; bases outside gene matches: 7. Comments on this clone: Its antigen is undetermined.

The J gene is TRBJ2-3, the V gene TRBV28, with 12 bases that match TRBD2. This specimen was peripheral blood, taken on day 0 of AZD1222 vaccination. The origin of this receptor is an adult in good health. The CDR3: CASSATGLAGTDTQYF. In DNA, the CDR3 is TGTGCCAGCAGCGCAACCGGACTAGCGGGGACAGATACGCAGTATTTT.